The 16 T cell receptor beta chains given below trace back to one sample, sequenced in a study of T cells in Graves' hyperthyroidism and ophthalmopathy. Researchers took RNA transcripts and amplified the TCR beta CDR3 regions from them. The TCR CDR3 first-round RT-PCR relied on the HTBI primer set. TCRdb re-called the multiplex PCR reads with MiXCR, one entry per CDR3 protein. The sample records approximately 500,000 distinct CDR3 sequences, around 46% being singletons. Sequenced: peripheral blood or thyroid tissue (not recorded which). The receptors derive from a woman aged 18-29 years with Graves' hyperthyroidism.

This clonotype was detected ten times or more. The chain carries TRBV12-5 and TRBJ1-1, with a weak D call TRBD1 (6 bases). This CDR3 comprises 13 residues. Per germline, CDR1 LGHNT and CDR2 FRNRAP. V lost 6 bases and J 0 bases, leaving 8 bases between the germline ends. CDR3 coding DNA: TGTGCTAGTGGCGACAGGATGAACACTGAAGCTTTCTTT. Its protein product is CASGDRMNTEAFF.

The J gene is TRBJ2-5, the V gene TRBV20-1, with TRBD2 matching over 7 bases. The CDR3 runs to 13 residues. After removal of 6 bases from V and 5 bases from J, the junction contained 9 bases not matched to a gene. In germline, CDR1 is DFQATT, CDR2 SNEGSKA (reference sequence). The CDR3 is CSALRREKETQYF. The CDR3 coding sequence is TGCAGTGCCCTGCGGCGGGAGAAGGAGACCCAGTACTTC.

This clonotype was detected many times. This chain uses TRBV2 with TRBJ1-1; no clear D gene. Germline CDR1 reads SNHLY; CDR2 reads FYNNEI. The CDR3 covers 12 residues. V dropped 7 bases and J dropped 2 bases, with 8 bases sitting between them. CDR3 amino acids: CASTPTNTEAFF. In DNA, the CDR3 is TGTGCCAGCACCCCAACAAACACTGAAGCTTTCTTT.

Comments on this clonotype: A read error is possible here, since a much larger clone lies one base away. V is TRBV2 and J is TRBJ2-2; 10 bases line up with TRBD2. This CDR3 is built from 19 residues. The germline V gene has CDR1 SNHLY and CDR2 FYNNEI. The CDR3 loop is CASTKRTSGRTKFTRELFF. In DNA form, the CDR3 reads TGTGCCAGCACCAAAAGGACTAGCGGAAGGACAAAGTTCACCCGGGAGCTGTTTTTT.

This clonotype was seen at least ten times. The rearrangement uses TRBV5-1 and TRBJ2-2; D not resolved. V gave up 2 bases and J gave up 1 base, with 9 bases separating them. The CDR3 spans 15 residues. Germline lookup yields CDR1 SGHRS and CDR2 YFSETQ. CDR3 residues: CASSFVGKNTGELFF. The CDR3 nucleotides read TGCGCCAGCAGCTTTGTGGGGAAGAACACCGGGGAGCTGTTTTTT.

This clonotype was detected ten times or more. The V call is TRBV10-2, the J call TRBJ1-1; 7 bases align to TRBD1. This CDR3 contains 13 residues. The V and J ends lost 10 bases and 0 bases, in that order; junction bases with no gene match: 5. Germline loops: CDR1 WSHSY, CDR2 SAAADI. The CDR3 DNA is TGCGCCACTGGACAGGACATGAACACTGAAGCTTTCTTT. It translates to CATGQDMNTEAFF.

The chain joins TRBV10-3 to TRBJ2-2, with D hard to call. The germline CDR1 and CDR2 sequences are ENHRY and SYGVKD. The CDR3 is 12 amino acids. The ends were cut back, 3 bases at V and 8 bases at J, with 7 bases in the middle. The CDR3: CAISDPRGELFF. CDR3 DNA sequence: TGTGCCATCAGTGATCCTAGAGGGGAGCTGTTTTTT.

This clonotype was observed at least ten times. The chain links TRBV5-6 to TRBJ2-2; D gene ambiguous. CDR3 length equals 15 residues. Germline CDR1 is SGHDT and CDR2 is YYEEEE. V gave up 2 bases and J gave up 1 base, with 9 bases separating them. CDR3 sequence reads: CASSFRTGNTGELFF. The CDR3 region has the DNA TGTGCCAGCAGCTTCCGGACGGGGAACACCGGGGAGCTGTTTTTT.

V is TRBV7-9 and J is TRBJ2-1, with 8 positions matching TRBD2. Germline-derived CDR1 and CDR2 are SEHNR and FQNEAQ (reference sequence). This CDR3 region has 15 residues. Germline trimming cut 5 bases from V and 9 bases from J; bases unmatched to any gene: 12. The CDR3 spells CASSGGTRREGEQFF. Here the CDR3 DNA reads TGTGCCAGCAGCGGGGGGACTAGAAGGGAGGGTGAGCAGTTCTTC.

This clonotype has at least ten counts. CDR3 protein: CASSPSGQWKTEAFF. Here the CDR3 DNA reads TGTGCCAGCAGTCCCTCCGGGCAGTGGAAGACTGAAGCTTTCTTT. The genes are TRBV6-5 and TRBJ1-1, with D uncertain. The CDR3 extends over 15 amino acids. Germline V CDR1 and CDR2: MNHEY, SVGAGI. V shed 5 bases and J shed 5 bases, with 18 bases lying between them.

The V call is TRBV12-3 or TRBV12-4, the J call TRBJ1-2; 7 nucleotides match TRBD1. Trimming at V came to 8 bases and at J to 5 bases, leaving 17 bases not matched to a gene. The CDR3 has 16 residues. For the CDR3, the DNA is TGTGCCAGCGGTGAACGAGGGGGCGAATTGGAATATGGCTACACCTTC. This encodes CASGERGGELEYGYTF.

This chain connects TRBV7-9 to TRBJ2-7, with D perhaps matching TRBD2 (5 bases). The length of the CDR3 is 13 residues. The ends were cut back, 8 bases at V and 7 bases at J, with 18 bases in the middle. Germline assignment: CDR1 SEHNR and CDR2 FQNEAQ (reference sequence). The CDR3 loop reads CASEASSYNEQYF. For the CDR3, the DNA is TGTGCCAGCGAGGCTAGCTCCTACAATGAGCAGTACTTC.

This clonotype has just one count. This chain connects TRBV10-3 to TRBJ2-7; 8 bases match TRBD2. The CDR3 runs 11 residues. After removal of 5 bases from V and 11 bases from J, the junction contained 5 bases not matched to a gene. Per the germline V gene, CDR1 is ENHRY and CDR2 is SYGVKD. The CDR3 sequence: CAISYRTSKYF. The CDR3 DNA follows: TGTGCCATCAGTTATAGGACTAGCAAGTACTTC.

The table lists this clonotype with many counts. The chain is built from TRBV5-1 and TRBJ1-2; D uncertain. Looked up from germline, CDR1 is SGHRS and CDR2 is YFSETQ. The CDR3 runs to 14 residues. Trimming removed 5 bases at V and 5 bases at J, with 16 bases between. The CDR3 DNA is TGCGCCAGCAGTTTATCATCGGACGGATATGGCTACACCTTC. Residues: CASSLSSDGYGYTF.

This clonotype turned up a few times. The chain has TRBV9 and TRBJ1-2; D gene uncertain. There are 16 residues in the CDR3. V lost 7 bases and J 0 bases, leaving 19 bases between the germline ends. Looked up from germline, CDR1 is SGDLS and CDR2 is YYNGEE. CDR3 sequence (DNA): TGTGCCAGCTCCGGAGTAGTCGGACGGACTAACTATGGCTACACCTTC. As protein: CASSGVVGRTNYGYTF.

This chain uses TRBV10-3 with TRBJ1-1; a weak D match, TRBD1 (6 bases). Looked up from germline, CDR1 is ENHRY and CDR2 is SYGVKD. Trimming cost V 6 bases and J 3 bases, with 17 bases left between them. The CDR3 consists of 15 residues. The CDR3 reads CAIRKADRGDTEAFF. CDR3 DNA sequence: TGTGCCATCAGGAAAGCGGACAGAGGGGACACTGAAGCTTTCTTT.